These 20 T cell receptor beta chains share one sample of origin, sequenced in a study of cytomegalovirus exposure and HLA in healthy donors. Primers included in the PCR were 60 Vbeta and 13 Jbeta primers. Assay: immunoSEQ multiplex PCR; the TCRdb copy retains only in-frame clones and omits some. The sample comprises 200,000 or so clones, 78% of which are singletons, and under 7% rests with the top ten. The sequencing input was PBMCs. These receptors were collected from a woman aged 30 to 39 in good health and CMV-seropositive.

J is TRBJ1-5 and V is TRBV18; D possibly corresponds to TRBD1 (5 bases). V lost 4 bases and J lost 5, with 12 bases in between. The CDR3 totals 14 residues. Germline V gives CDR1 KGHSH, CDR2 LQKENI. The chain's CDR3 is CASSQNKGDQPQHF. The CDR3 DNA sequence: TGTGCCAGCTCACAGAATAAAGGGGATCAGCCCCAGCATTTT.

This chain links TRBV7-2 with TRBJ2-2; 8 positions match TRBD1. Germline CDR1 and CDR2: SGHTA and FQGNSA. CDR3 length: 15 residues. The trim removed 5 bases at V and 2 bases at J, leaving 4 bases unmatched. Written as DNA, the CDR3 is TGTGCCAGCAGCGCGGACAGGGCCAACACCGGGGAGCTGTTTTTT. Protein product: CASSADRANTGELFF.

This chain joins TRBV5-6 and TRBJ1-2; D perhaps matches TRBD1 (6 bases). The CDR3 covers 16 residues. Germline V lookup: CDR1 SGHDT, CDR2 YYEEEE. V was cut by 1 base and J by 2 bases, with 15 bases left in between. The CDR3 reads CASSLSRRTANYGYTF. DNA for the CDR3: TGTGCCAGCAGCTTGTCTCGACGGACAGCGAACTATGGCTACACCTTC.

A few counts support this clone. This chain joins TRBV29-1 and TRBJ1-4; D gene ambiguous. The CDR3 extends over 13 amino acids. CDR1 and CDR2 from the germline V gene are SQVTM and ANQGSEA. V was cut by 4 bases and J by 4 bases, with 10 bases left in between. The CDR3 loop reads CSVVVRDNEKLFF. For the CDR3, the DNA is TGCAGCGTTGTAGTGCGTGATAATGAAAAACTGTTTTTT.

The chain uses TRBV4-3 and TRBJ1-6; D remains unclear. The CDR3 sequence is 16 residues long. Germline assignment: CDR1 LGHNA and CDR2 YSLEER. The V gene lost 0 bases and the J gene lost 3 bases, with 9 bases spanning the gap. CDR3 in amino acids: CASSQDYPHYNSPLHF. Here the CDR3 DNA reads TGCGCCAGCAGCCAAGATTACCCACACTATAATTCACCCCTCCACTTT.

The V call is TRBV4-3, the J call TRBJ1-6; D remains unclear. Germline V gene sequence: CDR1 LGHNA, CDR2 YSLEER. The germline V and J ends were trimmed by 0 bases and 2 bases, with 11 bases remaining between them. The CDR3 extends over 17 amino acids. CDR3 bases: TGCGCCAGCAGCCAAGACTATGGGCGGGCCTATAATTCACCCCTCCACTTT. It yields the protein CASSQDYGRAYNSPLHF.

The rearrangement joins TRBV19 to TRBJ2-3, with TRBD2 identical over 9 bases. The junction had 11 bases not matched to a gene; V was cut back by 8 bases and J by 2 bases. Germline CDR1 is LNHDA and CDR2 is SQIVND (reference sequence). This CDR3 has 16 amino acids. The DNA of the CDR3 is TGTGCCAGTCGCTCGGTGGCGGGGGGGACCACAGATACGCAGTATTTT. Its translation: CASRSVAGGTTDTQYF.

This clone appeared once. The gene calls are TRBV28 and TRBJ2-5; 9 bases fit TRBD1. The CDR3 sequence is 16 residues long. CDR1 MDHEN and CDR2 SYDVKM come from the germline V gene. Trimming removed 7 bases from V and 5 bases from J; junction bases left unmatched: 14. CDR3 residues: CASTFIGTGMGETQYF. In DNA, the CDR3 is TGTGCCAGCACCTTTATCGGGACAGGGATGGGGGAGACCCAGTACTTC.

In its sample, this clone was seen once. The CDR3 nucleotides read TGTGCCAGTAGTATCCCAGGGGGCTACACCTTC. This encodes CASSIPGGYTF. J is TRBJ1-2 and V is TRBV19, with a weak D call TRBD1 (5 bases). CDR1 LNHDA and CDR2 SQIVND come from the germline V gene (reference sequence). V was cut by 3 bases and J by 8 bases, with 7 bases left in between. The CDR3 has 11 amino acids. The complete variable domain, with remaining parts taken from reference TRBV19 and TRBJ1-2, reads DGGITQSPKYLFRKEGQNVTLSCEQNLNHDAMYWYRQDPGQGLRLIYYSQIVNDFQKGDIAEGYSVSREKKESFPLTVTSAQKNPTAFYLCASSIPGGYTFGSGTRLTVV.

A remark on this clone: Different DNA sequences within this sample yield the same CDR3. The V call is TRBV9, the J call TRBJ1-6; D is possibly TRBD1 (6 bases). V shed 3 bases and J shed 0 bases, with 7 bases lying between them. This CDR3 contains 15 residues. CDR1 and CDR2 from the germline V gene are SGDLS and YYNGEE. The CDR3 loop reads CASSAGVSYNSPLHF. CDR3 nucleotides: TGTGCCAGCAGCGCAGGGGTCTCCTATAATTCACCCCTCCACTTT.

Details on this clone: Different DNA sequences within this sample yield the same CDR3. The V gene is TRBV19, the J gene TRBJ2-7, with 8 bases lining up with TRBD1. CDR1 is LNHDA, CDR2 SQIVND, per germline (reference sequence). The CDR3 is made up of 13 amino acids. Trimming cost V 3 bases and J 6 bases; bases outside gene matches: 4. The CDR3 nucleotides read TGTGCCAGTAGTATCGGGACAGGTGGCGAGCAGTACTTC. The encoded protein is CASSIGTGGEQYF.

The rearrangement uses TRBV10-3 and TRBJ2-7, with 7 nucleotides matching TRBD1. The CDR3 is 14 amino acids. V dropped 5 bases and J dropped 5; count of bases not matched to a gene: 9. Germline V gene lookup returns CDR1 ENHRY and CDR2 SYGVKD. CDR3 bases: TGTGCCATCAGTAGACAGGGAATCGAGGACGAGCAGTACTTC. The encoded protein is CAISRQGIEDEQYF.

This clone was counted between two and nine times. The V call is TRBV5-1, the J call TRBJ2-7; tentative D call: TRBD2 (6 bases). CDR1 is SGHRS and CDR2 is YFSETQ in the germline V gene. This CDR3 has 15 amino acids. The V end lost 4 bases, the J end lost 6 bases, and 20 bases lay between the germline ends. The CDR3 bases are TGCGCCAGCAGCCTCCCCGCCGCGGGACCCTCCGAGCAGTACTTC. It codes for CASSLPAAGPSEQYF. Full variable domain (missing parts from reference TRBV5-1 and TRBJ2-7): KAGVTQTPRYLIKTRGQQVTLSCSPISGHRSVSWYQQTPGQGLQFLFEYFSETQRNKGNFPGRFSGRQFSNSRSEMNVSTLELGDSALYLCASSLPAAGPSEQYFGPGTRLTVT.

The rearrangement joins TRBV5-6 to TRBJ2-1; a weak D match, TRBD2 (5 bases). V lost 4 bases and J 8 bases, leaving 10 bases between the germline ends. This CDR3 contains 12 residues. Germline V gene lookup returns CDR1 SGHDT and CDR2 YYEEEE. Written as DNA, the CDR3 is TGTGCCAGCAGCCTCGGAGGCTATGAGCAGTTCTTC. This sequence encodes CASSLGGYEQFF.

The sample holds one count of this clone. The junction departs from the called germline gene at one end, perhaps through a read error. The J gene is TRBJ2-7, the V gene TRBV27; the D is unclear. This CDR3 spans 14 amino acids. Germline-derived CDR1 and CDR2 are MNHEY and SMNVEV (reference sequence). This CDR3 reads CASSLSSGIYEQYF. The CDR3 coding sequence is TGTGCCAGCAGTCTATCATCAGGAATCTACGAGCAGTACTTC.

The chain carries TRBV6-1 and TRBJ2-1; perhaps TRBD1 as D (6 bases). In germline, CDR1 is MNHNS, CDR2 SASEGT. The CDR3 contains 16 residues. Trimming took off 1 base at V and 15 bases at J, with 25 bases between the two ends. CDR3 residues: CASSEDLGALKGIRFF. CDR3 coding DNA: TGTGCCAGCAGTGAAGATTTGGGGGCGTTAAAGGGGATTCGGTTCTTC.

The V call is TRBV19, the J call TRBJ1-5; 9 nucleotides match TRBD1. Germline values: CDR1 LNHDA, CDR2 SQIVND (reference sequence). The CDR3 runs to 16 residues. With 3 bases clipped from V and 0 bases from J, the junction kept 3 bases outside the gene matches. CDR3 amino acids: CASSIRDRVSNQPQHF. As DNA, the CDR3 is TGTGCCAGTAGTATCCGGGACAGGGTTAGCAATCAGCCCCAGCATTTT.

The chain couples TRBV19 to TRBJ2-7, with D tentatively TRBD1 (7 bases). The ends were cut back, 3 bases at V and 4 bases at J, with 16 bases in the middle. In germline, CDR1 is LNHDA, CDR2 SQIVND (reference sequence). The CDR3 runs to 15 residues. CDR3 nucleotides: TGTGCCAGTAGTATGGGGCGGGACAGACGATACGAGCAGTACTTC. Translated, it gives CASSMGRDRRYEQYF.

The chain has TRBV6-5 and TRBJ1-1, with D unclear. V lost 7 bases, J lost 1 base, and 10 bases lay in between. CDR3 size: 13 residues. Germline V gives CDR1 MNHEY, CDR2 SVGAGI. The CDR3 bases are TGTGCCAGCAAAGCCCGGGGGAACACTGAAGCTTTCTTT. This translates into CASKARGNTEAFF.

This chain joins TRBV7-2 and TRBJ1-2; no clear D. Trimming shortened V by 7 bases and J by 0 bases, and 9 bases separated the two germline ends. The CDR3 runs 13 residues. Germline V gene data show CDR1 as SGHTA and CDR2 as FQGNSA. The CDR3 DNA reads TGTGCCAGCACCCGCGGGCCTAACTATGGCTACACCTTC. Translating gives CASTRGPNYGYTF. Combining the CDR3 with reference TRBV7-2 and TRBJ1-2 gives the whole variable domain GAGVSQSPSNKVTEKGKDVELRCDPISGHTALYWYRQSLGQGLEFLIYFQGNSAPDKSGLPSDRFSAERTGGSVSTLTIQRTQQEDSAVYLCASTRGPNYGYTFGSGTRLTVV.